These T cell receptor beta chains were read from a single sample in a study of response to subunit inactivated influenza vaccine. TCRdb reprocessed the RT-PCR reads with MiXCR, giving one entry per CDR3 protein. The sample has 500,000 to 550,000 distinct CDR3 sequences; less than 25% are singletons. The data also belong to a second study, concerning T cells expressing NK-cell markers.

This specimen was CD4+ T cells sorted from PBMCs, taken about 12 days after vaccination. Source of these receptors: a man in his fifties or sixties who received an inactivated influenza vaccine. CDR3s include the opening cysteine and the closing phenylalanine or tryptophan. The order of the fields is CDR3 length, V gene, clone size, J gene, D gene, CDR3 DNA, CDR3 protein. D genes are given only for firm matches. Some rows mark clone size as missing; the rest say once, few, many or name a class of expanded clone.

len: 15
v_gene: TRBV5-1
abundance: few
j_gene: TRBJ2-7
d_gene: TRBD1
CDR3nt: TGCGCCAGCAGCCTGCCCGGGACAGGTTCCTACGAGCAGTACTTC
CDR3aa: CASSLPGTGSYEQYF

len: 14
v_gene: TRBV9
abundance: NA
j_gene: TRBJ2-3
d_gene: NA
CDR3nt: TGTGCCAGCAGCGTAGCGGTCCGCACAGATACGCAGTATTTT
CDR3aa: CASSVAVRTDTQYF

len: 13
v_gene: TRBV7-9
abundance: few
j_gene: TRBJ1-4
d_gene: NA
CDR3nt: TGTGCCAGCAGCTTAGGTCTTGGCCCTTCATTGTTTTTT
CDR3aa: CASSLGLGPSLFF

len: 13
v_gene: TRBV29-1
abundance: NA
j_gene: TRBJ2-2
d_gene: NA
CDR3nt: TGCAGCGTGAGTGCATTGAGCACCGGGGAGCTGTTTTTT
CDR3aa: CSVSALSTGELFF

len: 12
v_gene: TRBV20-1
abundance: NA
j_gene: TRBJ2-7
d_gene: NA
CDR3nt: TGCAGTGCTAACGACGGGGAATACGAGCAGTACTTC
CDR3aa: CSANDGEYEQYF

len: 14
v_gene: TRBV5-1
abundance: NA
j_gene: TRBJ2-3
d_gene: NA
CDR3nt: TGCGCCAGCAGTCGAGCGGAGGCGGGGGATACGCAGTATTTT
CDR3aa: CASSRAEAGDTQYF

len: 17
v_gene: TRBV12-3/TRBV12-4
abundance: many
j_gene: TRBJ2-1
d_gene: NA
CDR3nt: TGTGCCAGCAGTCTATCATCGAATCTTCCCGCGGGGCATGAGCAGTTCTTC
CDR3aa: CASSLSSNLPAGHEQFF

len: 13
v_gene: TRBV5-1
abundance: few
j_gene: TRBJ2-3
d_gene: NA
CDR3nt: TGCGCCAGCAGCTTGGTAGTCACAGATACGCAGTATTTT
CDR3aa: CASSLVVTDTQYF

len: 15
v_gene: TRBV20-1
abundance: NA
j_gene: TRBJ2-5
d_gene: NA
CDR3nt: TGCAGTGCTAGAGATCTGGAGGCCTGGCAAGAGACCCAGTACTTC
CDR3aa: CSARDLEAWQETQYF

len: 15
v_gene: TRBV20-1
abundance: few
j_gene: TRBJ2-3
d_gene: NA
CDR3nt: TGCAGTGCTCTAGAACCGGGACCCAGCACAGATACGCAGTATTTT
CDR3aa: CSALEPGPSTDTQYF

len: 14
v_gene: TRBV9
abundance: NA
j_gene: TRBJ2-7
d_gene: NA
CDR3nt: TGTGCCAGCAGCGTAGAGGGGATTAGGTCCGAGCAGTACTTC
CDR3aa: CASSVEGIRSEQYF

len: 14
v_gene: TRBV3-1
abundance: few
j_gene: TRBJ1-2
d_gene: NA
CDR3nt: TGTGCCAGCAGACTGGACGGATCTAACTATGGCTACACCTTC
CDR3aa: CASRLDGSNYGYTF

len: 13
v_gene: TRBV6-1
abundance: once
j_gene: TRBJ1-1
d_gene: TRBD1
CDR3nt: TGTGCCAGCAGGCCGACAGGGCAGGTTGAAGCTTTCTTT
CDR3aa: CASRPTGQVEAFF

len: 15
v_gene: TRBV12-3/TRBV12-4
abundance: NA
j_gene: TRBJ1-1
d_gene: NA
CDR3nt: TGTGCCAGCAGTCGAGGGCGATCCTTGGGCACTGAAGCTTTCTTT
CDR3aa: CASSRGRSLGTEAFF

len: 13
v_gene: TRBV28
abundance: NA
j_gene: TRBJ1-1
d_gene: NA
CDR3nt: TGTGCCAGCAGTTTCCAGACGAACACTGAAGCTTTCTTT
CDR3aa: CASSFQTNTEAFF

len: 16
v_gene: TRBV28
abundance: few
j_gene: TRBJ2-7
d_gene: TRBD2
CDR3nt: TGTGCCAGCAGTCCCCGCAGGACTAGCGGGGGCTCGGCGCAGTACTTC
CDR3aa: CASSPRRTSGGSAQYF

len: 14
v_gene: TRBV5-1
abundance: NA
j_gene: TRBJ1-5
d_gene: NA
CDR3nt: TGCGCCAGCAGCTTGGATGGCAAAGTAACGGCCCAGCATTTT
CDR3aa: CASSLDGKVTAQHF

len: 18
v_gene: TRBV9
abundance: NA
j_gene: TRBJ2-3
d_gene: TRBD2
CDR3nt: TGTGCCAGCAGCGTACCCAGGACTAGCGGGGATAGCACAGATACGCAGTATTTT
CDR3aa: CASSVPRTSGDSTDTQYF

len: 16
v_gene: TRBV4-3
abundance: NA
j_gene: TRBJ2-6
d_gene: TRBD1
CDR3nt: TGCGCCAGCAGCCATGGACAGGGCTCTGGGGCCAACGTCCTGACTTTC
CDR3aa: CASSHGQGSGANVLTF

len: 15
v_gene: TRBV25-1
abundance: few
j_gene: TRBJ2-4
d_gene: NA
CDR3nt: TGTGCCAGCAGTGAGACACATTCAGCCAAAAACATTCAGTACTTC
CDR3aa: CASSETHSAKNIQYF

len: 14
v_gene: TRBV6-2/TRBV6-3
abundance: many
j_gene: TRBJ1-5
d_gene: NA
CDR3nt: TGTGCCAGCAGTTACCCATCTACTAATCAGCCCCAGCATTTT
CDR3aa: CASSYPSTNQPQHF

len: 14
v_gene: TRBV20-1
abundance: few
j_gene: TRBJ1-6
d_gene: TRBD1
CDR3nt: TGCAGTGCTCACGAACAGGGGCGTAATTCACCCCTCCACTTT
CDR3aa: CSAHEQGRNSPLHF

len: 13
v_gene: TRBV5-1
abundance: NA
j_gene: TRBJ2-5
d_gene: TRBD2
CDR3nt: TGTGCCAGCAGTCCTAGCGGGAGTGAGACCCAGTACTTC
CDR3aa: CASSPSGSETQYF

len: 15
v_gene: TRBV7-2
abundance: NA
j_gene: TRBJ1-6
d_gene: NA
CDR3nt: TGTGCCAGCAGCTTAGTCGGCTCCCCTAATTCACCCCTCCACTTT
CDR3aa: CASSLVGSPNSPLHF

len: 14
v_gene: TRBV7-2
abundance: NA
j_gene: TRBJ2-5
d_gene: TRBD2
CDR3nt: TGTGCCAGCAGATTTAGCGGGAGACCGGAGACCCAGTACTTC
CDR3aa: CASRFSGRPETQYF

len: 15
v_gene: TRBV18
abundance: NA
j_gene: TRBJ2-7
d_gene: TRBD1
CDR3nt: TGTGCCAGCTCACCACGACAGGGTTTCTCCTACGAGCAGTACTTC
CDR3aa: CASSPRQGFSYEQYF

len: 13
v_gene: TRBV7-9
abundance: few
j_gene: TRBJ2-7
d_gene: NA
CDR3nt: TGTGCCAGCAGCCGACGGGACTCCTACGAGCAGTACTTC
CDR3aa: CASSRRDSYEQYF

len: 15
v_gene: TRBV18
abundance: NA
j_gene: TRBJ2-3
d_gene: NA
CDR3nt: TGTGCCAGCTCACCAAGTAACGTCTACACAGATACGCAGTATTTT
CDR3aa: CASSPSNVYTDTQYF

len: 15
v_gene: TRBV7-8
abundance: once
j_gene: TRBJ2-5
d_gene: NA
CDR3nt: TGTGCCAGCAGCTTAGCGCGTTTGCCAGGGGAGACCCAGTACTTC
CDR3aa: CASSLARLPGETQYF

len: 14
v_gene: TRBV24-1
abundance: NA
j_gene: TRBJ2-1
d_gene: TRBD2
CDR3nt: TGTGCCACCAGTGTCCGGACTAGTCGGGCTGAGCAGTTCTTC
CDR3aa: CATSVRTSRAEQFF

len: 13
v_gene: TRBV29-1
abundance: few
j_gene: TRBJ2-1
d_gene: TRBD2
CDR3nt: TGCAGCGTTGTACCTAGCGGGAGCAATGAGCAGTTCTTC
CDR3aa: CSVVPSGSNEQFF

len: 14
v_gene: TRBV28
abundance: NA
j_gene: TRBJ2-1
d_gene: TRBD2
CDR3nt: TGTGCCAGCAGTATAGCGGGAGTCTACAATGAGCAGTTCTTC
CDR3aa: CASSIAGVYNEQFF

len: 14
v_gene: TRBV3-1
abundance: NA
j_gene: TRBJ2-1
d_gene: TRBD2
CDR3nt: TGTGCCAGCAGCCAAGGCGGGAGGACCAATGAGCAGTTCTTC
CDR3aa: CASSQGGRTNEQFF

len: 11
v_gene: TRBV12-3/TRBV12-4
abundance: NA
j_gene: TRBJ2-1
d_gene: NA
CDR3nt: TGTGCCAGCAGTCTCCGTTATGAGCAGTTCTTC
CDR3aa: CASSLRYEQFF

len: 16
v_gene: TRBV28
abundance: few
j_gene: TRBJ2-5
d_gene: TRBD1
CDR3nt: TGTGCCAGCAAAGGGGAGGACAGGGTGCGCCAAGAGACCCAGTACTTC
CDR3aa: CASKGEDRVRQETQYF

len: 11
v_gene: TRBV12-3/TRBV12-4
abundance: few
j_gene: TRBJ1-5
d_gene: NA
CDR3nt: TGTGCCAGCAGTCGAGACCAGCCCCAGCATTTT
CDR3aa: CASSRDQPQHF

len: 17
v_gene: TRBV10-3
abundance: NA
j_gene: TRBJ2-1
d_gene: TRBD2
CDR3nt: TGTGCCATCAGTGGTGTTAAGACTAGCGGGGGGGGGAATGAGCAGTTCTTC
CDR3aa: CAISGVKTSGGGNEQFF

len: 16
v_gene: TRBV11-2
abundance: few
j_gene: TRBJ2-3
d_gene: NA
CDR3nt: TGTGCCAGCAGCTTACTCATGTGGGGTAGCACAGATACGCAGTATTTT
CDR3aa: CASSLLMWGSTDTQYF

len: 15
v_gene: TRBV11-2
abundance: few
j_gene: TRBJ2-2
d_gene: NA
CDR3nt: TGTGCCAGCAGCTTGGTGGGACAAATCACCGGGGAGCTGTTTTTT
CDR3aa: CASSLVGQITGELFF

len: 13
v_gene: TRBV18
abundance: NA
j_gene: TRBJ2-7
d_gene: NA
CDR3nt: TGTGCCAGCTCACCAGACCAGGGGTTTGAGCAGTACTTC
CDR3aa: CASSPDQGFEQYF

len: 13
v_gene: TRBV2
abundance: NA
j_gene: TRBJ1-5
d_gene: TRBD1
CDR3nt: TGTGCCAGCAAACCGGACAGGTCTAAGCCCCAGCATTTT
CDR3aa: CASKPDRSKPQHF

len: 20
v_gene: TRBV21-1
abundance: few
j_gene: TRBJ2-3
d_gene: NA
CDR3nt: TGTGCCAGCAGCAAAGCGCTTGGGACTAGGCGAGACCCAAGCACAGATACGCAGTATTTT
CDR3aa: CASSKALGTRRDPSTDTQYF

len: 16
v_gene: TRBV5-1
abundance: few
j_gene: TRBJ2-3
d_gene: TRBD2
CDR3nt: TGCGCCAGCAGCACAATTAGCGGGAGTGGCACAGATACGCAGTATTTT
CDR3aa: CASSTISGSGTDTQYF

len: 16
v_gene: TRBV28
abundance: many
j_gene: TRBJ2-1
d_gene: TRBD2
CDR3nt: TGTGCCAGCAGTTTGAGGCTAGCGGGAGCCTACAATGAGCAGTTCTTC
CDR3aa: CASSLRLAGAYNEQFF

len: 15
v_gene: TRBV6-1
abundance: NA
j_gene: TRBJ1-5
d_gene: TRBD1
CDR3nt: TGTGCCAGCAAACAACAGGGGGAGGGCAATCAGCCCCAGCATTTT
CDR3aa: CASKQQGEGNQPQHF

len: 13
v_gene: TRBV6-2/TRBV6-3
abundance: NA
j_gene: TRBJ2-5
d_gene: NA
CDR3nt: TGTGCCAGCAGTTATTTCGAGGAGGGGACCCAGTACTTC
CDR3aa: CASSYFEEGTQYF

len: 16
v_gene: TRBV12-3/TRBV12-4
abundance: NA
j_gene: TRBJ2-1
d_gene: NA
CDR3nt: TGTGCCAGCAGTTCCCTGGGTACCAGCTCCTACAATGAGCAGTTCTTC
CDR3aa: CASSSLGTSSYNEQFF

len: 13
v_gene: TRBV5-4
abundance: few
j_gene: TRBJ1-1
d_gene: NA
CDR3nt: TGTGCCAGCAGCTTGGAAACAGGGCATTCAGCTTTCTTT
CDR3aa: CASSLETGHSAFF

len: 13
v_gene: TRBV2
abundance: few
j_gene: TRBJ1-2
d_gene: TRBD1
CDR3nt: TGTGCCAGCACCCGGACAGGGAGTCGTGGCTACACCTTC
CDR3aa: CASTRTGSRGYTF

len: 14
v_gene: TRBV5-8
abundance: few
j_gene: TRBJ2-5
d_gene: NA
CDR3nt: TGTGCCAGCAGCCCCGGATTCTCCAAAGAGACCCAGTACTTC
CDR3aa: CASSPGFSKETQYF

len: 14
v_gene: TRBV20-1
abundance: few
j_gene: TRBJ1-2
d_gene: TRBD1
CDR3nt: TGCAGTGCTACCATCCGGGACAGGGGATATGGCTACACCTTC
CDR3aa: CSATIRDRGYGYTF